This entry lists 30 T cell receptor beta chains sequenced from one sample in a study of human thymus T cells. The table came from immunoSEQ multiplex PCR; TCRdb's copy has only in-frame clones and leaves some out. This sample has roughly 120,000 clones; around 94% occur once, and the top ten carry around 0.025%. Resections from corrective heart surgery supplied the thymus tissue. Sequenced sample: thymus tissue. The receptor source for this set is a boy in the first two years of life with a congenital heart defect but otherwise immunologically healthy.

V usage is TRBV19 and J usage is TRBJ1-2, with D unclear. The CDR3 is 14 amino acids. Trimming removed 2 bases from V and 8 bases from J, with 15 bases in between. Germline loops: CDR1 LNHDA, CDR2 SQIVND (reference sequence). Here the CDR3 reads CASSILAPPGGYTF. CDR3 DNA: TGTGCCAGTAGTATATTAGCCCCCCCGGGGGGCTACACCTTC. The entire variable domain, with the rest obtained from reference TRBV19 and TRBJ1-2, is as follows: DGGITQSPKYLFRKEGQNVTLSCEQNLNHDAMYWYRQDPGQGLRLIYYSQIVNDFQKGDIAEGYSVSREKKESFPLTVTSAQKNPTAFYLCASSILAPPGGYTFGSGTRLTVV.

The V call is TRBV6-5, the J call TRBJ2-3; maybe TRBD2 (6 bases). This CDR3 region has 15 residues. CDR1 is MNHEY and CDR2 is SVGAGI in the germline V gene. Trimming pared 5 bases from V and 2 bases from J, leaving 14 bases between. For the CDR3, the DNA is TGTGCCAGCAGTCCGGGTAGCGGCTTCACAGATACGCAGTATTTT. Amino acid sequence: CASSPGSGFTDTQYF.

This clone appeared once. The chain combines TRBV11-3 with TRBJ1-1, with a weak D call TRBD1 (5 bases). The germline gives CDR1 SGHNT, CDR2 YENEEA. The CDR3 sequence is 14 residues long. Trimming left V 5 bases short and J 5 bases short, with 15 bases between. CDR3 sequence reads: CASSEKGRETEAFF. The DNA for the CDR3 is TGTGCCAGCAGCGAAAAGGGACGGGAGACTGAAGCTTTCTTT.

The genes are TRBV14 and TRBJ2-7; D remains ambiguous. Germline lookup yields CDR1 SGHDN and CDR2 FVKESK. The CDR3 spans 13 residues. The ends were cut back, 3 bases at V and 2 bases at J, with 8 bases in the middle. In DNA form, the CDR3 reads TGTGCCAGCAGCCAGACATTGGCCTACGAGCAGTACTTC. Translated: CASSQTLAYEQYF.

The CDR3: CASSLKRLAGVSYEQYF. CDR3 sequence (DNA): TGTGCCAGCAGCTTAAAGAGACTAGCGGGGGTCTCCTACGAGCAGTACTTC. The V gene is TRBV7-8, the J gene TRBJ2-7; 12 bases map to TRBD2. From germline, CDR1 is SGHVS and CDR2 FQNEAQ. The junction had 5 bases not matched to a gene; V was cut back by 2 bases and J by 0 bases. The CDR3 spans 17 residues.

The chain has TRBV19 and TRBJ1-3; D may be TRBD1 (5 bases). Germline V gives CDR1 LNHDA, CDR2 SQIVND (reference sequence). The CDR3 spans 14 residues. Trimming took off 7 bases at V and 0 bases at J, with 10 bases between the two ends. This CDR3 is CASMGVSSGNTIYF. In nucleotides, the CDR3 is TGTGCCAGTATGGGGGTTTCCTCTGGAAACACCATATATTTT.

The chain has TRBV10-3 and TRBJ1-3, with 8 bases fitting TRBD1. J gave up 0 bases and V 6 bases, and 7 bases lay outside the gene matches. This CDR3 has 16 amino acids. The germline V gene has CDR1 ENHRY and CDR2 SYGVKD. Here the CDR3 DNA reads TGTGCCATCAGAGGAACAGGGGGACGCTCTGGAAACACCATATATTTT. It translates to CAIRGTGGRSGNTIYF.

The gene calls are TRBV19 and TRBJ2-3; D unresolved. In germline, CDR1 is LNHDA, CDR2 SQIVND (reference sequence). CDR3 size: 15 residues. V was shortened by 2 bases and J by 1 base, with 10 bases between the two germline ends. The CDR3 bases are TGTGCCAGTAGTATAAGACCTGCCCGCACAGATACGCAGTATTTT. Translated, it gives CASSIRPARTDTQYF.

This chain connects TRBV4-3 to TRBJ1-4; D is unresolved. Trimming left V 2 bases short and J 5 bases short, with 24 bases between. This CDR3 comprises 19 residues. Germline V CDR1 and CDR2: LGHNA, YSLEER. CDR3 loop: CASSQRWSGPGVMNEKLFF. CDR3 coding DNA: TGCGCCAGCAGCCAAAGATGGTCCGGGCCGGGAGTGATGAATGAAAAACTGTTTTTT.

V usage is TRBV28 and J usage is TRBJ2-5; D is tentatively TRBD1 or TRBD2 (6 bases each). Between the trimmed V and J ends, which lost 5 bases and 7 bases, there was a span of 32 bases. The CDR3 spans 19 residues. Germline V gives CDR1 MDHEN, CDR2 SYDVKM. CDR3 region: CASSLISGDKGGPLRTQYF. Here the CDR3 DNA reads TGTGCCAGCAGTCTCATTTCCGGGGACAAGGGGGGACCGCTAAGGACCCAGTACTTC.

The genes are TRBV5-5 and TRBJ2-6; D uncertain. Per germline, CDR1 SGHKS and CDR2 YYEKEE (reference sequence). There are 16 residues in the CDR3. V gave up 7 bases and J gave up 2 bases, with 16 bases separating them. The CDR3 reads CASLGRIRAGANVLTF. The CDR3 DNA sequence: TGTGCCAGCTTGGGAAGGATTCGAGCTGGGGCCAACGTCCTGACTTTC.

The gene calls are TRBV4-3 and TRBJ1-1; D remains unclear. Trimming removed 0 bases from V and 6 bases from J, with 11 bases in between. Germline CDR1 and CDR2: LGHNA and YSLEER. CDR3 size: 14 residues. The CDR3 bases are TGCGCCAGCAGCCAAGATCTCAAGGGCCCTGAAGCTTTCTTT. This encodes CASSQDLKGPEAFF.

The rearrangement uses TRBV2 and TRBJ2-2; the match to TRBD1 covers 10 bases. Germline V lookup: CDR1 SNHLY, CDR2 FYNNEI. With 6 bases clipped from V and 7 bases from J, the junction kept 5 bases outside the gene matches. The CDR3 consists of 14 residues. The CDR3 is CASRAGTGVGELFF. The CDR3 DNA follows: TGTGCCAGCAGAGCCGGGACAGGGGTCGGGGAGCTGTTTTTT.

The chain's CDR3 is CASSWWGSSGGSYEQYF. In nucleotides, the CDR3 is TGCGCCAGCAGCTGGTGGGGATCTAGCGGGGGGTCCTACGAGCAGTACTTC. The rearrangement links TRBV5-1 to TRBJ2-7, with 11 bases lining up with TRBD2. Germline CDR1 and CDR2: SGHRS and YFSETQ. Germline trimming cut 3 bases from V and 1 base from J; bases unmatched to any gene: 9. This CDR3 has 17 residues.

V gene TRBV4-1 combines with J gene TRBJ1-1, with D unresolved. CDR1 and CDR2 (germline): MGHRA, YSYEKL. The CDR3 runs to 17 residues. V lost 4 bases and J 0 bases, leaving 18 bases between the germline ends. In DNA, the CDR3 is TGCGCCAGCAGCCCGCACCAAGCCCCGAGCATGAACACTGAAGCTTTCTTT. Its protein product is CASSPHQAPSMNTEAFF.

This clone was observed a few times. The J gene is TRBJ1-1, the V gene TRBV28; D gene unclear. The V gene lost 3 bases and the J gene lost 2 bases, with 7 bases spanning the gap. The germline gives CDR1 MDHEN, CDR2 SYDVKM. CDR3 length: 13 residues. DNA for the CDR3: TGTGCCAGCAGTTTCCCGACAAACACTGAAGCTTTCTTT. This sequence encodes CASSFPTNTEAFF.

The rearrangement joins TRBV6-6 to TRBJ2-1, with D possibly being TRBD1 (6 bases). Looked up from germline, CDR1 is MNHNY and CDR2 is SVGAGI (reference sequence). V gave up 6 bases and J gave up 6 bases, with 18 bases separating them. The CDR3 is 15 residues long. CDR3 DNA sequence: TGTGCCAGCAGCCTCAACAGGGACCCCGGCAATGAGCAGTTCTTC. Translated, it gives CASSLNRDPGNEQFF.

The genes are TRBV4-1 and TRBJ1-2; D gene ambiguous. V gave up 1 base and J gave up 4 bases, with 10 bases separating them. Per germline, CDR1 MGHRA and CDR2 YSYEKL. The CDR3 has 14 amino acids. The CDR3 DNA reads TGCGCCAGCAGCCAAGGGAATTTTGGCTATGGCTACACCTTC. Protein sequence: CASSQGNFGYGYTF.

The V gene is TRBV7-9, the J gene TRBJ2-4, with 10 nucleotides matching TRBD1. Trimming cost V 5 bases and J 3 bases; bases outside gene matches: 4. Per the germline V gene, CDR1 is SEHNR and CDR2 is FQNEAQ (reference sequence). The CDR3 has 15 residues. DNA for the CDR3: TGTGCCAGCAGCAGGGGACAGGGGAACAAAAACATTCAGTACTTC. As protein: CASSRGQGNKNIQYF. Using reference TRBV7-9 and TRBJ2-4 for the parts outside the CDR3, the full variable domain is DTGVSQNPRHKITKRGQNVTFRCDPISEHNRLYWYRQTLGQGPEFLTYFQNEAQLEKSRLLSDRFSAERPKGSFSTLEIQRTEQGDSAMYLCASSRGQGNKNIQYFGAGTRLSVL.

The chain uses TRBV12-5 and TRBJ1-1; 10 bases match TRBD1. Germline lookup yields CDR1 LGHNT and CDR2 FRNRAP. The CDR3 sequence is 16 residues long. V shed 5 bases and J 11 bases; nucleotides not matched to a gene: 17. The CDR3 DNA sequence: TGTGCTAGTGGTCAACGGACAGGGGGAGGGTCGTCAGCGGCTTTCTTT. Translated, it gives CASGQRTGGGSSAAFF.

V gene TRBV29-1 combines with J gene TRBJ2-3; 13 bases are shared with TRBD2. V lost 4 bases to trimming and J lost 0 bases; unmatched junction nucleotides: 4. Germline values: CDR1 SQVTM, CDR2 ANQGSEA. CDR3 length: 16 residues. The CDR3 DNA is TGCAGCGTTGGGGGACTAGCGGGGTCTAGCACAGATACGCAGTATTTT. Residues: CSVGGLAGSSTDTQYF.

The V call is TRBV4-1, the J call TRBJ1-3; D gene unclear. This CDR3 comprises 14 residues. Trimming left V 0 bases short and J 4 bases short, with 7 bases between. Germline V lookup: CDR1 MGHRA, CDR2 YSYEKL. CDR3 in DNA: TGCGCCAGCAGCCAAGATGTCGGAGGAAACACCATATATTTT. Amino acid sequence: CASSQDVGGNTIYF.

The gene calls are TRBV11-2 and TRBJ1-1; no clear D gene. The CDR3 spans 13 residues. Germline V gene lookup returns CDR1 SGHAT and CDR2 FQNNGV. Trimming took off 5 bases at V and 5 bases at J, with 12 bases between the two ends. The CDR3 spells CASSPGSDTEAFF. CDR3 DNA sequence: TGTGCCAGCAGCCCCGGGTCGGATACTGAAGCTTTCTTT.

V and J are TRBV5-6 and TRBJ1-3; possible D gene TRBD1, 6 bases. Trimming removed 3 bases from V and 0 bases from J, with 13 bases in between. Germline CDR1 is SGHDT and CDR2 is YYEEEE. This CDR3 is 16 amino acids long. In DNA form, the CDR3 reads TGTGCCAGCAGCTCCCGGGACACTCGCTCTGGAAACACCATATATTTT. Translation gives CASSSRDTRSGNTIYF. Full variable domain (outside the CDR3, taken from reference TRBV5-6 and TRBJ1-3): DAGVTQSPTHLIKTRGQQVTLRCSPKSGHDTVSWYQQALGQGPQFIFQYYEEEERQRGNFPDRFSGHQFPNYSSELNVNALLLGDSALYLCASSSRDTRSGNTIYFGEGSWLTVV.

This clone occurred once. This chain uses TRBV27 with TRBJ1-1; TRBD1 matches 9 bases. The CDR3 length is 17 residues. Germline V gene lookup returns CDR1 MNHEY and CDR2 SMNVEV (reference sequence). The V and J ends lost 5 bases and 1 base, in that order; junction bases with no gene match: 11. The DNA for the CDR3 is TGTGCCAGCAGTCCCCTCGTCCGGACAGGGGCGAACACTGAAGCTTTCTTT. The encoded protein is CASSPLVRTGANTEAFF.

V gene TRBV7-2 combines with J gene TRBJ2-2; D is unresolved. Trimming took off 4 bases at V and 8 bases at J, with 11 bases between the two ends. The germline CDR1 and CDR2 sequences are SGHTA and FQGNSA. The CDR3 totals 13 residues. CDR3 coding DNA: TGTGCCAGCAGCTCCGGGCCGTCGGGGGAGCTGTTTTTT. Translation gives CASSSGPSGELFF.

As to this clone: One end of the junction is discordant with germline, which a read error may explain. V is TRBV2 and J is TRBJ2-3, with a tentative D call TRBD1 (5 bases). The CDR3 sequence is 15 residues long. The germline V gene has CDR1 SNHLY and CDR2 FYNNEI. The CDR3 sequence: CVSSMLEQVTDTQYF. The CDR3 DNA follows: TGTGTCAGCAGTATGTTAGAACAGGTCACAGATACGCAGTATTTT.

V usage is TRBV19 and J usage is TRBJ1-1; perhaps TRBD1 as D (6 bases). The CDR3 sequence is 13 residues long. V dropped 9 bases and J dropped 4 bases, with 15 bases sitting between them. Germline CDR1 and CDR2: LNHDA and SQIVND (reference sequence). The CDR3 DNA reads TGTGCCAGCAGAGATTGGGGGCCCACTGAAGCTTTCTTT. This sequence encodes CASRDWGPTEAFF.

The chain employs TRBV19 and TRBJ2-3; 9 bases align to TRBD2. The V gene end was trimmed by 4 bases and the J gene end by 2 bases; junction bases not matched to a gene: 4. The CDR3 runs to 15 residues. Germline V CDR1 and CDR2: LNHDA, SQIVND (reference sequence). DNA of the CDR3: TGTGCCAGTAGTAATCTAGCGGGGCACACAGATACGCAGTATTTT. This encodes CASSNLAGHTDTQYF.

The chain is built from TRBV2 and TRBJ2-2; the match to TRBD2 covers 8 bases. The CDR3 spans 14 residues. V was pared by 8 bases and J by 5 bases, with 7 bases of the junction left unmatched. Looked up from germline, CDR1 is SNHLY and CDR2 is FYNNEI. The CDR3: CASCGGPGTGELFF. The CDR3 DNA sequence: TGTGCCAGCTGCGGGGGGCCGGGAACCGGGGAGCTGTTTTTT.